The 29 T cell receptor beta chains in this list originate from one sample, sequenced in a study of shared clonotypes between healthy human individuals. Method: immunoSEQ multiplex PCR; TCRdb's copy keeps in-frame clones and lacks some. The sample yields around 2,100,000 clones, about 95% seen once. In the naive CD8 group, cells lacked CD45RO and were positively selected for CCR7, so terminally differentiated effector memory CD45RA+ cells were left out. Sequenced sample: naive CD8+ T cells sorted from blood. The receptors were sampled from a man younger than 35 in good health.

The chain combines TRBV12-5 with TRBJ2-1; 8 positions match TRBD2. V was clipped by 5 bases and J by 5 bases; unmatched bases: 8. Germline V gene sequence: CDR1 LGHNT, CDR2 FRNRAP. The CDR3 is made up of 15 amino acids. This CDR3 reads CASGRPGTSHNEQFF. CDR3 coding DNA: TGTGCTAGTGGTCGTCCCGGGACTAGTCACAATGAGCAGTTCTTC.

This clone occurred a few times. Other DNA sequences in this specimen translate into the identical CDR3. The gene calls are TRBV6-5 and TRBJ2-1; D gene uncertain. The CDR3 is made up of 14 amino acids. V was clipped by 2 bases and J by 0 bases, with 5 bases between them. Germline CDR1 and CDR2: MNHEY and SVGAGI. The CDR3 DNA reads as TGTGCCAGCAGTTACGCGGACTCCTACAATGAGCAGTTCTTC. Protein sequence: CASSYADSYNEQFF.

The chain couples TRBV6-5 to TRBJ1-1; D remains ambiguous. Trimming shortened V by 10 bases and J by 3 bases, and 9 bases separated the two germline ends. CDR1 and CDR2 (germline): MNHEY, SVGAGI. This CDR3 is 11 amino acids long. This CDR3 reads CATQAHTEAFF. For the CDR3, the DNA is TGTGCCACCCAGGCGCACACTGAAGCTTTCTTT.

CDR3 bases: TGTGCCAGCAGCTTCGCGACACACTACAATGAGCAGTTCTTC. Its protein product is CASSFATHYNEQFF. The gene calls are TRBV13 and TRBJ2-1; D gene uncertain. In germline, CDR1 is PRHDT, CDR2 FYEKMQ (reference sequence). The CDR3 spans 14 residues. Trimming removed 3 bases from V and 3 bases from J, with 9 bases in between.

The chain links TRBV29-1 to TRBJ2-7; 8 positions agree with TRBD2. From germline, CDR1 is SQVTM and CDR2 ANQGSEA. The J segment lost 1 base and the V segment lost 2 bases, leaving 10 bases of the junction unmatched. The CDR3 has 16 amino acids. The CDR3 loop reads CSVETEAGGQSYEQYF. The DNA of the CDR3 is TGCAGCGTTGAAACGGAGGCGGGAGGCCAATCCTACGAGCAGTACTTC.

The V call is TRBV2, the J call TRBJ2-7; TRBD1 aligns across 11 bases. The V gene end was trimmed by 6 bases and the J gene end by 3 bases; junction bases not matched to a gene: 4. Germline V gene lookup returns CDR1 SNHLY and CDR2 FYNNEI. The CDR3 length is 14 residues. CDR3 in DNA: TGTGCCAGCAGGGTGGGACAGGGGGTCTACGAGCAGTACTTC. Protein sequence: CASRVGQGVYEQYF.

V is TRBV15 and J is TRBJ2-3, with a tentative D call TRBD2 (7 bases). Germline V gene data show CDR1 as LNHNV and CDR2 as YYDKDF (reference sequence). The CDR3 length is 15 residues. Trimming left V 3 bases short and J 1 base short, with 11 bases between. The chain's CDR3 is CATSSGGQGTDTQYF. In nucleotides, the CDR3 is TGTGCCACCAGCAGCGGGGGGCAGGGCACAGATACGCAGTATTTT.

The chain carries TRBV27 and TRBJ2-7; TRBD2 matches 8 bases. The V and J ends lost 5 bases and 2 bases, in that order; junction bases with no gene match: 14. The CDR3 extends over 17 amino acids. CDR1 and CDR2 from the germline V gene are MNHEY and SMNVEV (reference sequence). This chain's CDR3 is CASSPGLGSGSPYEQYF. The DNA for the CDR3 is TGTGCCAGCAGTCCTGGCTTGGGGAGCGGGAGCCCCTACGAGCAGTACTTC.

The gene calls are TRBV28 and TRBJ2-7, with 9 bases lining up with TRBD1. The CDR3 has 18 residues. With V trimmed by 6 bases and J by 3 bases, 18 bases remained unmatched. Germline loops: CDR1 MDHEN, CDR2 SYDVKM. The CDR3 DNA reads TGTGCCAGCAGCAACTTGGATGGCATACAGGGGGCTTTCTACGAGCAGTACTTC. Encoded protein: CASSNLDGIQGAFYEQYF.

The chain couples TRBV9 to TRBJ2-7; D is unclear. The V and J ends lost 2 bases and 1 base respectively, with 10 bases between them. The CDR3 length is 14 residues. CDR1 is SGDLS, CDR2 YYNGEE, per germline. The chain's CDR3 is CASSVMGGSYEQYF. CDR3 nucleotides: TGTGCCAGCAGCGTCATGGGTGGATCCTACGAGCAGTACTTC.

The chain recombines TRBV4-1 with TRBJ2-1; 8 nucleotides line up with TRBD2. The CDR3 totals 14 residues. J gave up 8 bases and V 4 bases, and 7 bases lay outside the gene matches. Germline V gives CDR1 MGHRA, CDR2 YSYEKL. The CDR3: CASSPGLGIDEQFF. CDR3 coding DNA: TGCGCCAGCAGCCCGGGACTAGGGATTGATGAGCAGTTCTTC.

V is TRBV5-1 and J is TRBJ2-7, with 12 positions matching TRBD1. V lost 4 bases to trimming and J lost 1 base; unmatched junction nucleotides: 12. Per the germline V gene, CDR1 is SGHRS and CDR2 is YFSETQ. The CDR3 extends over 18 amino acids. The CDR3 reads CASSPAGTGGAGSYEQYF. CDR3 DNA: TGCGCCAGCAGCCCGGCCGGGACAGGGGGCGCGGGTTCCTACGAGCAGTACTTC.

The rearrangement uses TRBV4-1 and TRBJ2-2; D remains ambiguous. V gave up 2 bases and J gave up 5 bases, with 18 bases separating them. Looked up from germline, CDR1 is MGHRA and CDR2 is YSYEKL. The CDR3 totals 17 residues. The CDR3 spells CASSQPAISDRTGELFF. In DNA form, the CDR3 reads TGCGCCAGCAGCCAACCCGCTATATCTGATCGGACCGGGGAGCTGTTTTTT.

The gene calls are TRBV6-5 and TRBJ2-1, with TRBD1 identical over 9 bases. Germline values: CDR1 MNHEY, CDR2 SVGAGI. The CDR3 has 15 amino acids. With 5 bases clipped from V and 6 bases from J, the junction kept 8 bases outside the gene matches. CDR3 sequence: CASSPGTGLGNEQFF. CDR3 nucleotides: TGTGCCAGCAGTCCCGGGACAGGGTTGGGCAATGAGCAGTTCTTC.

The chain is built from TRBV6-6 and TRBJ1-4; tentatively, D is TRBD1 (5 bases). Germline V gene sequence: CDR1 MNHNY, CDR2 SVGAGI (reference sequence). V lost 2 bases and J lost 8, with 9 bases in between. The CDR3 totals 13 residues. In DNA, the CDR3 is TGTGCCAGCAGTTACGTTCCAGGGGAAAAACTGTTTTTT. Translating it yields CASSYVPGEKLFF.

The V call is TRBV13, the J call TRBJ2-5; 12 bases fit TRBD1. The CDR3 covers 22 residues. Unmatched junction bases numbered 24, after V lost 5 bases and J lost 2 bases. Germline V gene sequence: CDR1 PRHDT, CDR2 FYEKMQ (reference sequence). CDR3 DNA: TGTGCCAGCAGCGAGGCCGGGACAGGGGGCGCCGGGACTAGCACCACTCAAGAGACCCAGTACTTC. It yields the protein CASSEAGTGGAGTSTTQETQYF.

The rearrangement uses TRBV7-9 and TRBJ1-1, with a possible D match to TRBD1 (6 bases). Germline V lookup: CDR1 SEHNR, CDR2 FQNEAQ (reference sequence). The CDR3 extends over 13 amino acids. V lost 3 bases and J lost 3, with 8 bases in between. This CDR3 is CASSLDSYTEAFF. For the CDR3, the DNA is TGTGCCAGCAGCTTGGACAGTTACACTGAAGCTTTCTTT.

The chain employs TRBV5-1 and TRBJ2-7; no definite D call. The ends were cut back, 10 bases at V and 0 bases at J, with 14 bases in the middle. The CDR3 loop spans 13 amino acids. From germline, CDR1 is SGHRS and CDR2 YFSETQ. CDR3 nucleotide sequence: TGCGCCTCGGCGTACGGGTCCTCCTACGAGCAGTACTTC. Protein product: CASAYGSSYEQYF.

The chain combines TRBV28 with TRBJ1-1; no firm D call. Trimming removed 2 bases from V and 8 bases from J, with 12 bases in between. Germline V lookup: CDR1 MDHEN, CDR2 SYDVKM. This CDR3 region has 13 residues. The CDR3 DNA is TGTGCCAGCAGTTTAAGTGGATCGGACGAAGCTTTCTTT. Translation gives CASSLSGSDEAFF.

The V gene is TRBV6-5, the J gene TRBJ2-1; 8 bases are shared with TRBD1. Germline V lookup: CDR1 MNHEY, CDR2 SVGAGI. The CDR3 runs 12 residues. With V trimmed by 6 bases and J by 8 bases, 3 bases remained unmatched. The CDR3 DNA follows: TGTGCCAGCAGCTACAGGGGGGATGAGCAGTTCTTC. This codes for CASSYRGDEQFF.

The chain carries TRBV7-9 and TRBJ2-5; the match to TRBD1 covers 10 bases. V lost 4 bases and J lost 4; bases outside the gene matches: 9. The germline V gene has CDR1 SEHNR and CDR2 FQNEAQ (reference sequence). The length of the CDR3 is 16 residues. CDR3 region: CASSYSMDRGGETQYF. Here the CDR3 DNA reads TGTGCCAGCAGCTATAGTATGGACAGGGGGGGAGAGACCCAGTACTTC.

The gene calls are TRBV7-9 and TRBJ1-6, with 11 bases fitting TRBD1. The germline CDR1 and CDR2 sequences are SEHNR and FQNEAQ (reference sequence). V lost 4 bases to trimming and J lost 8 bases; unmatched junction nucleotides: 10. The CDR3 runs to 17 residues. The CDR3 region is CASSSNRDRGTDSPLHF. In DNA, the CDR3 is TGTGCCAGCAGCTCCAACCGGGACAGGGGGACGGATTCACCCCTCCACTTT.

The chain is built from TRBV5-6 and TRBJ2-1, with TRBD2 matching 12 bases. J gave up 8 bases and V 0 bases, and 6 bases lay outside the gene matches. This CDR3 is 16 amino acids long. Germline assignment: CDR1 SGHDT and CDR2 YYEEEE. The CDR3 DNA is TGTGCCAGCAGCTTGGAAGCTAGCGGGGGGGTCTATGAGCAGTTCTTC. Its translation: CASSLEASGGVYEQFF.

This rearrangement joins TRBV28 to TRBJ1-1; D is unresolved. Trimming removed 6 bases at V and 2 bases at J, with 7 bases between. The CDR3 length is 12 residues. CDR1 and CDR2 (germline): MDHEN, SYDVKM. The CDR3 reads CASRPRNTEAFF. CDR3 nucleotides: TGTGCCAGCAGGCCCCGAAACACTGAAGCTTTCTTT.

This clone was seen once. The chain links TRBV7-8 to TRBJ2-7; tentative D call: TRBD2 (7 bases). CDR1 is SGHVS, CDR2 FQNEAQ, per germline. Trimming took 3 bases from V and 5 from J, leaving 17 bases between them. CDR3 length equals 15 residues. DNA for the CDR3: TGTGCCAGCAGCTTGGGCGCGGGGGCTCTAAACGAGCAGTACTTC. It codes for CASSLGAGALNEQYF. The whole variable domain, filled in from reference TRBV7-8 and TRBJ2-7, reads GAGVSQSPRYKVAKRGQDVALRCDPISGHVSLFWYQQALGQGPEFLTYFQNEAQLDKSGLPSDRFFAERPEGSVSTLKIQRTQQEDSAVYLCASSLGAGALNEQYFGPGTRLTVT.

The chain combines TRBV28 with TRBJ2-7; D possibly corresponds to TRBD1 (5 bases). This CDR3 spans 15 amino acids. CDR1 is MDHEN and CDR2 is SYDVKM in the germline V gene. The ends were cut back, 6 bases at V and 3 bases at J, with 18 bases in the middle. The CDR3 spells CASSQGPTLVYEQYF. In DNA, the CDR3 is TGTGCCAGCAGCCAGGGCCCTACCCTCGTCTACGAGCAGTACTTC.

This clone was picked up a small number of times. This chain connects TRBV11-3 to TRBJ2-7, with 9 positions matching TRBD1. Germline CDR1 reads SGHNT; CDR2 reads YENEEA. This CDR3 contains 15 residues. Trimming cost V 3 bases and J 4 bases; bases outside gene matches: 7. CDR3 sequence reads: CASSFRTGVGYEQYF. For the CDR3, the DNA is TGTGCCAGCAGCTTCCGGACAGGGGTTGGTTACGAGCAGTACTTC. Using reference TRBV11-3 and TRBJ2-7 for the parts outside the CDR3, the full variable domain is EAGVVQSPRYKIIEKKQPVAFWCNPISGHNTLYWYLQNLGQGPELLIRYENEEAVDDSQLPKDRFSAERLKGVDSTLKIQPAELGDSAVYLCASSFRTGVGYEQYFGPGTRLTVT.

The V call is TRBV5-6, the J call TRBJ2-5; TRBD1 aligns across 7 bases. The trim removed 6 bases at V and 5 bases at J, leaving 7 bases unmatched. The CDR3 covers 13 residues. Looked up from germline, CDR1 is SGHDT and CDR2 is YYEEEE. Here the CDR3 reads CASTEGGRETQYF. The CDR3 DNA reads as TGTGCCAGCACCGAAGGGGGCAGGGAGACCCAGTACTTC. The full variable domain, rest sourced from reference TRBV5-6 and TRBJ2-5, is DAGVTQSPTHLIKTRGQQVTLRCSPKSGHDTVSWYQQALGQGPQFIFQYYEEEERQRGNFPDRFSGHQFPNYSSELNVNALLLGDSALYLCASTEGGRETQYFGPGTRLLVL.

The genes are TRBV4-3 and TRBJ2-2; D might be TRBD2 (5 bases). CDR1 is LGHNA, CDR2 YSLEER, per germline. CDR3 length equals 15 residues. Trimming shortened V by 0 bases and J by 2 bases, and 7 bases separated the two germline ends. CDR3 DNA: TGCGCCAGCAGCCAAGATGAGGGAAACACCGGGGAGCTGTTTTTT. Translated, it gives CASSQDEGNTGELFF.